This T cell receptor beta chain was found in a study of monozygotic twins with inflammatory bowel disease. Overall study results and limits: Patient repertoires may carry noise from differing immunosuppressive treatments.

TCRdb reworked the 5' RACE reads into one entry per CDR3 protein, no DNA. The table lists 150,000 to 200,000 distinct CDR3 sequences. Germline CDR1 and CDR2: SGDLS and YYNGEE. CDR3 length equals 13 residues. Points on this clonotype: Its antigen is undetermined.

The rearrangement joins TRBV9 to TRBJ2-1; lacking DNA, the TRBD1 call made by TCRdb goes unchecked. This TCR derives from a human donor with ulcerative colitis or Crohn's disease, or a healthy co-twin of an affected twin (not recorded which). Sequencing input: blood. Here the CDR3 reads CASTPWAGNEQFF. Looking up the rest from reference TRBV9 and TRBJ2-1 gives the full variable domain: DSGVTQTPKHLITATGQRVTLRCSPRSGDLSVYWYQQSLDQGLQFLIQYYNGEERAKGNILERFSAQQFPDLHSELNLSSLELGDSALYFCASTPWAGNEQFFGPGTRLTVL.